This entry lists 20 T cell receptor beta chains sequenced from one sample in a study of shared clonotypes between healthy human individuals. Measured with immunoSEQ multiplex PCR; TCRdb has only the in-frame clones, and not every one. The sample has fewer than 850,000 clones, 90% seen once. Sequencing was performed on memory CD8+ T cells from PBMCs. Subset indicated: CD45RO+ cells pooled with CCR7-negative TemRA cells. The receptors were gathered from a man aged 18 to 30 in good health. Some clones in this sample may be carry-over from other donors' samples.

In regard to this clone: This specimen includes other DNA sequences encoding the same CDR3. This rearrangement joins TRBV6-5 to TRBJ2-7; D gene ambiguous. Trimming took 0 bases from V and 3 from J, leaving 6 bases between them. The CDR3 has 13 amino acids. Germline CDR1 MNHEY, CDR2 SVGAGI. The CDR3 reads CASSYSAGYEQYF. CDR3 bases: TGTGCCAGCAGTTACTCGGCAGGCTACGAGCAGTACTTC.

In this sample, this clone turned up once. The chain couples TRBV7-9 to TRBJ2-3; TRBD1 is a possible D gene (6 bases). The germline V and J ends were trimmed by 5 bases and 4 bases, with 7 bases remaining between them. The CDR3 consists of 12 residues. CDR1 is SEHNR and CDR2 is FQNEAQ in the germline V gene (reference sequence). The CDR3: CASSRTADTQYF. CDR3 coding DNA: TGTGCCAGCAGCCGGACAGCAGATACGCAGTATTTT.

The V and J genes are TRBV6-5 and TRBJ2-1; TRBD2 might be the D (6 bases). The V end was cut by 0 bases, the J end by 2 bases, with 11 bases between. CDR1 and CDR2 (germline): MNHEY, SVGAGI. This CDR3 region has 16 residues. The DNA for the CDR3 is TGTGCCAGCAGTTACTCGAGGGACTCAGCCTACAATGAGCAGTTCTTC. This encodes CASSYSRDSAYNEQFF.

The chain is built from TRBV9 and TRBJ2-3, with D uncertain. Germline assignment: CDR1 SGDLS and CDR2 YYNGEE. Trimming shortened V by 0 bases and J by 4 bases, and 9 bases separated the two germline ends. CDR3 length: 14 residues. The CDR3 spells CASSVEQRADTQYF. The CDR3 bases are TGTGCCAGCAGCGTAGAACAGAGAGCAGATACGCAGTATTTT.

The rearrangement uses TRBV27 and TRBJ2-3; the match to TRBD2 covers 7 bases. Germline loops: CDR1 MNHEY, CDR2 SMNVEV (reference sequence). There are 15 residues in the CDR3. Trimming took 6 bases from V and 3 from J; bases not matched to a gene: 9. The CDR3 DNA sequence: TGTGCCAGCAGCCCCAGAGCGGGATCGACAGATACGCAGTATTTT. It yields the protein CASSPRAGSTDTQYF.

The count of this clone is one. The rearrangement uses TRBV10-2 and TRBJ1-1; D is unresolved. CDR3 length equals 13 residues. V was trimmed by 5 bases and J by 1 base, leaving 8 bases between them. CDR1 WSHSY and CDR2 SAAADI come from the germline V gene. CDR3 coding DNA: TGCGCCAGCAGTCGAACTAAGAACACTGAAGCTTTCTTT. The encoded protein is CASSRTKNTEAFF.

The chain joins TRBV14 to TRBJ2-7, with D uncertain. The CDR3 runs 12 residues. Germline CDR1 is SGHDN and CDR2 is FVKESK. The V and J ends lost 5 bases and 0 bases respectively, with 5 bases between them. CDR3 bases: TGTGCCAGCAGCTACGACTCCTACGAGCAGTACTTC. Translating gives CASSYDSYEQYF.

The V call is TRBV9, the J call TRBJ2-5, with D possibly TRBD1 on 7 matching bases. This CDR3 comprises 13 residues. Germline V lookup: CDR1 SGDLS, CDR2 YYNGEE. Trimming took 3 bases from V and 5 from J, leaving 11 bases between them. CDR3 residues: CASSGTGGETQYF. Here the CDR3 DNA reads TGTGCCAGCAGCGGGACAGGAGGGGAGACCCAGTACTTC.

The DNA of the CDR3 is TGTGCCATCAGTGAGTCGGTCTATGGCTACACCTTC. Translated, it gives CAISESVYGYTF. This sequence joins TRBV10-3 and TRBJ1-2; D not certain. The V end lost 0 bases, the J end lost 4 bases, and 3 bases lay between the germline ends. Germline V gives CDR1 ENHRY, CDR2 SYGVKD. This CDR3 comprises 12 residues.

The chain employs TRBV9 and TRBJ2-2, with 14 bases that match TRBD2. V dropped 4 bases and J dropped 3; count of bases not matched to a gene: 8. CDR3 length: 18 residues. Germline V CDR1 and CDR2: SGDLS, YYNGEE. The DNA for the CDR3 is TGTGCCAGCAGCACCGGGACTAGCGGGAGTGGGTACACCGGGGAGCTGTTTTTT. This codes for CASSTGTSGSGYTGELFF.

The chain carries TRBV28 and TRBJ2-7, with 8 bases that match TRBD1. The CDR3 contains 18 residues. Unmatched junction bases numbered 18, after V lost 3 bases and J lost 5 bases. Germline V gene lookup returns CDR1 MDHEN and CDR2 SYDVKM. CDR3 DNA: TGTGCCAGCAGTTTTGGCTTCCTACAGGGGGAAAGGGGAAACGAGCAGTACTTC. It specifies CASSFGFLQGERGNEQYF.

The genes are TRBV6-1 and TRBJ1-5; D uncertain. The V end lost 8 bases, the J end lost 2 bases, and 13 bases lay between the germline ends. The CDR3 contains 14 residues. Germline loops: CDR1 MNHNS, CDR2 SASEGT. The CDR3 DNA sequence: TGTGCCAGCCGGGGAAGGGATGGCAATCAGCCCCAGCATTTT. Translation: CASRGRDGNQPQHF.

The chain couples TRBV19 to TRBJ1-5; perhaps TRBD1 as D (5 bases). CDR3 length: 15 amino acids. Germline CDR1 and CDR2: LNHDA and SQIVND (reference sequence). The V gene lost 3 bases and the J gene lost 4 bases, with 13 bases spanning the gap. CDR3 sequence reads: CASSMAGRGNQPQHF. The CDR3 nucleotides are TGTGCCAGTAGTATGGCAGGGCGTGGGAATCAGCCCCAGCATTTT.

The chain links TRBV6-5 to TRBJ1-3, with a possible D match to TRBD1 (6 bases). Germline lookup yields CDR1 MNHEY and CDR2 SVGAGI. This CDR3 comprises 14 residues. V was shortened by 5 bases and J by 7 bases, with 15 bases between the two germline ends. The CDR3 reads CASSTRDMGNTIYF. The CDR3 DNA reads TGTGCCAGCAGTACCCGGGACATGGGGAACACCATATATTTT.

The V call is TRBV7-2, the J call TRBJ2-5; D remains unclear. In germline, CDR1 is SGHTA, CDR2 FQGNSA. Between the trimmed V and J ends, which lost 5 bases and 2 bases, there was a span of 12 bases. The CDR3 loop spans 14 amino acids. CDR3 nucleotides: TGTGCCAGCAGCCCCTCGTGGGGACAAGAGACCCAGTACTTC. Its protein is CASSPSWGQETQYF. The whole variable domain, remainder taken from reference TRBV7-2 and TRBJ2-5, is GAGVSQSPSNKVTEKGKDVELRCDPISGHTALYWYRQSLGQGLEFLIYFQGNSAPDKSGLPSDRFSAERTGGSVSTLTIQRTQQEDSAVYLCASSPSWGQETQYFGPGTRLLVL.

The chain combines TRBV10-2 with TRBJ2-2; no clear D gene. V was clipped by 6 bases and J by 5 bases, with 13 bases between them. This CDR3 is built from 14 residues. Germline V gives CDR1 WSHSY, CDR2 SAAADI. CDR3 residues: CASRQDQRTGELFF. For the CDR3, the DNA is TGCGCCAGCAGGCAAGACCAGAGGACCGGGGAGCTGTTTTTT.

This chain uses TRBV13 with TRBJ1-2; D gene unclear. Germline CDR1 reads PRHDT; CDR2 reads FYEKMQ (reference sequence). The CDR3 covers 11 residues. Deletions cut 4 bases from V and 4 bases from J, with 4 bases between. The CDR3 nucleotides are TGTGCCAGCAGCTGGGGCTATGGCTACACCTTC. Its protein is CASSWGYGYTF.

The CDR3 here is CASSVGANQPQHF. In DNA form, the CDR3 reads TGTGCCAGCAGCGTAGGTGCTAATCAGCCCCAGCATTTT. The chain uses TRBV9 and TRBJ1-5; D remains ambiguous. The CDR3 loop spans 13 amino acids. From germline, CDR1 is SGDLS and CDR2 YYNGEE. The V and J ends lost 0 bases and 4 bases respectively, with 5 bases between them.

The V gene is TRBV7-3, the J gene TRBJ2-2; D may correspond to TRBD1 or TRBD2 (6 bases each). Trimming pared 4 bases from V and 5 bases from J, leaving 11 bases between. Germline-derived CDR1 and CDR2 are SGHTA and FQGTGA. This CDR3 spans 14 amino acids. CDR3 amino acids: CASSSLGGTGELFF. The CDR3 bases are TGTGCCAGCAGCTCACTAGGGGGGACCGGGGAGCTGTTTTTT.

This rearrangement joins TRBV11-3 to TRBJ2-5; TRBD1 might be the D (6 bases). V was trimmed by 4 bases and J by 4 bases, leaving 10 bases between them. The CDR3 has 13 amino acids. Germline V CDR1 and CDR2: SGHNT, YENEEA. The CDR3 region is CASSSRDTETQYF. The CDR3 DNA follows: TGTGCCAGCAGCTCCCGGGACACAGAGACCCAGTACTTC.